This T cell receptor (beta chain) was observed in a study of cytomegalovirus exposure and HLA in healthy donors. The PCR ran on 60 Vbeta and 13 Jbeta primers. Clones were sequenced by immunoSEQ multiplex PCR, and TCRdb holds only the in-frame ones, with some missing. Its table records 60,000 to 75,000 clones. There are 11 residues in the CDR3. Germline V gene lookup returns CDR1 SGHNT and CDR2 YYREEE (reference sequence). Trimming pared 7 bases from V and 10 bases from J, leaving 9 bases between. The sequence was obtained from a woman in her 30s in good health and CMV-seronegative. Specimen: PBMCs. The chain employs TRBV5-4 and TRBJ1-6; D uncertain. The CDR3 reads CASAISSPLHF. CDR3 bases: TGTGCCAGCGCAATTAGCTCACCCCTCCACTTT.